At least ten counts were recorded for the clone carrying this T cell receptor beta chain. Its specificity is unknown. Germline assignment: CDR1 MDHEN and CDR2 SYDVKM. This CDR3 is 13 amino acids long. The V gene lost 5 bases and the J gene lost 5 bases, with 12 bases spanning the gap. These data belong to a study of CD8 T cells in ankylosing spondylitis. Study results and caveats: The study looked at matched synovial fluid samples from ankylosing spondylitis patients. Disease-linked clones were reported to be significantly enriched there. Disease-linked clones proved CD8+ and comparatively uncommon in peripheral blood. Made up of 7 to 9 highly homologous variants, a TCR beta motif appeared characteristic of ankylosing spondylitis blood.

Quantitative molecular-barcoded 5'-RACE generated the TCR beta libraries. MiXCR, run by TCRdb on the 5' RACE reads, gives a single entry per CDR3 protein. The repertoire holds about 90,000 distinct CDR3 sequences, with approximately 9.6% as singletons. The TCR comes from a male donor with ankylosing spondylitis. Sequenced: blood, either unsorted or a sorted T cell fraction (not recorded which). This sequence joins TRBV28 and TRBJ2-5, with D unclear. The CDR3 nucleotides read TGTGCCAGCAGTCTAGGGCTCCGGGAGACCCAGTACTTC. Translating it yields CASSLGLRETQYF.